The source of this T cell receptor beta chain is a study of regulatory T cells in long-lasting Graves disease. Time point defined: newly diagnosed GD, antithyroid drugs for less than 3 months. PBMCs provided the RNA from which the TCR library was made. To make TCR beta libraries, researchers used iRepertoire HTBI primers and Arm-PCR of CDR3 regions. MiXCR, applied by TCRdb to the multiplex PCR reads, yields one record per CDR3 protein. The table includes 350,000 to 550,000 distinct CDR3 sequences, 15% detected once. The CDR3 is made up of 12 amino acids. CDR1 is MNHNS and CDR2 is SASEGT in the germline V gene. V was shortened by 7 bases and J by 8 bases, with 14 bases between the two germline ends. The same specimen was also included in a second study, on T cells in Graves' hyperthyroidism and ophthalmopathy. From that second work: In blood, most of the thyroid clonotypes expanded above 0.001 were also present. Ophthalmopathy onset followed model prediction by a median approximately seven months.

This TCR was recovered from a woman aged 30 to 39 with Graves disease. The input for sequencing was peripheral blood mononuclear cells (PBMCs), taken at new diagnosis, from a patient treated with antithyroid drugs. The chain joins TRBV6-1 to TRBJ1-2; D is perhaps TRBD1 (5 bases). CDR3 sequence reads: CASTPGRVGYTF. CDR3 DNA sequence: TGTGCCAGCACTCCAGGCAGGGTCGGCTACACCTTC.